Reported below is one T cell receptor beta chain. Its antigen is as yet unknown. The sample is drawn from a study of OX40 agonist ivuxolimab in advanced cancers. Whole-study results and caveats: At doses 0.1 to 3.0 mg/kg, CD4+ and CD8+ clones expanded.

Profiled with immunoSEQ multiplex PCR; TCRdb holds only in-frame clones, not every one. Altogether just under 100,000 clones are present, approximately 93% being singletons, with the ten largest covering approximately 0.2%. With V trimmed by 6 bases and J by 7 bases, 6 bases remained unmatched. The CDR3 contains 14 residues. From germline, CDR1 is LGHNT and CDR2 FRNRAP. The clonotype was recovered from an adult with an advanced solid tumor such as melanoma, head and neck, liver or kidney cancer. The sequencing used CD4+ or CD8+ T cells sorted from blood, collected in a trial of the OX40 agonist ivuxolimab. The chain combines TRBV12-5 with TRBJ2-1, with TRBD1 matching 10 bases. CDR3 sequence (DNA): TGTGCTAGTGGATCGAGGGACAGGGGTAATGAGCAGTTCTTC. Translated, it gives CASGSRDRGNEQFF.